This TCR beta chain was recorded in a study of blood T cell repertoires in COVID-19. Study-level background: COVID-19 samples from acute and convalescent phases originated in the United States, Italy and Spain. Sources were T cells, B-cell-depleted T cells, or PBMCs; the material itself was cDNA or gDNA.

Germline V gives CDR1 SGHTA, CDR2 FQGNSA. Trimming took 0 bases from V and 7 from J; bases not matched to a gene: 15. This CDR3 is 17 amino acids long. This clone was detected a few times. Using immunoSEQ multiplex PCR, the repertoire was profiled, and TCRdb retains in-frame clones only, with some absent. The sample includes 140,000 to 150,000 clones, 80% to 90% of them seen just once. The specimen sequenced was PBMCs or T cells enriched from blood (not recorded which). The TCR sequence derives from a man in his fifties or sixties who had recovered from COVID-19. This chain links TRBV7-2 with TRBJ2-7; 7 bases are a match to TRBD2. In nucleotides, the CDR3 is TGTGCCAGCAGCTTAGCTCCACTAGCGAGACCTTTGAGTGAGCAGTACTTC. It is translated as CASSLAPLARPLSEQYF.